This TCR beta chain emerged from a study of early T cells in non-severe SARS-CoV-2 infection. Study-wide context: Sequencing of unsorted whole blood was done on bulk RNA, leaving chains unpaired.

Worth noting for this clonotype: Its antigen is not known.

Germline V CDR1 and CDR2: KGHDR, SFDVKD. The CDR3 runs to 16 residues. V gave up 3 bases and J gave up 1 base, with 12 bases separating them. Study outcomes and limitations: The matching step, a VDJdb search, favored anti-spike CD8 responses and missed private and CD4 specificities.

Each cDNA molecule carried a unique molecular identifier. TCRdb processed the 5' RACE reads anew with MiXCR; each CDR3 protein has one entry. This table holds 50,000 to 75,000 distinct CDR3 sequences, about 12% found once. The TCR was taken from an adult who was a healthcare worker with PCR-confirmed SARS-CoV-2 infection or an uninfected control (not recorded which). The donor label of this sample is uncertain. The chain couples TRBV24-1 to TRBJ2-1, with D hard to call. The source material was whole blood, sampled at baseline. The CDR3 protein is CATSDRSAASYNEQFF. The DNA of the CDR3 is TGTGCCACCAGTGATAGGTCGGCGGCGTCCTACAATGAGCAGTTCTTC.